The present T cell receptor (gamma chain) was sequenced within a study of gamma-delta T cells after stem cell transplantation. In regard to this clone: This sample also contains other DNA sequences that code for the same CDR3.

J gave up 10 bases and V 2 bases, and 11 bases lay outside the gene matches. The CDR3 extends over 13 amino acids. Germline V gives CDR1 GITISATS, CDR2 ISYDGTV (reference sequence). TCRdb re-called the RT-PCR reads via CATT. The table lists roughly 820 gamma-chain clones, 5.6% of them singletons, with roughly 55% in the top ten. Sequencing was carried out using gamma-delta T cells. This sequence joins TRGV9 and TRGJ1 or TRGJ2. The sequence came from a human donor. It is not recorded whose cells these are; they may come from a transplant donor. CDR3 in DNA: TGTGCCTTGTGGGAGGGCCTACGTTACAAGAAACTCTTT. Translation: CALWEGLRYKKLF.